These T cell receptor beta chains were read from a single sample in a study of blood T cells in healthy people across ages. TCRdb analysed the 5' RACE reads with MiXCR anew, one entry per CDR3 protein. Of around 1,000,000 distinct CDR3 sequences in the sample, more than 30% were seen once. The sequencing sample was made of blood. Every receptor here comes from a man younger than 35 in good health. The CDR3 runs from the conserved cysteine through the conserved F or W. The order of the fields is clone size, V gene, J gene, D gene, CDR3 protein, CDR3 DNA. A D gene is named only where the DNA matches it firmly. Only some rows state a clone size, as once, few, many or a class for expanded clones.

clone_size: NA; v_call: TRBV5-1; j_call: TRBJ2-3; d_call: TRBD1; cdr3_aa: CASSLAAGGQSTDTQYF; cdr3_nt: TGCGCCAGCAGCTTGGCGGCAGGGGGCCAGAGCACAGATACGCAGTATTTT
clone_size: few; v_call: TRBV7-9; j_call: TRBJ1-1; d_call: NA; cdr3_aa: CASSYTPEEGEAFF; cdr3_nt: TGTGCCAGCAGCTATACCCCCGAGGAGGGTGAAGCTTTCTTT
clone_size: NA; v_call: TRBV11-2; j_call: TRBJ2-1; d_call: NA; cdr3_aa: CASSLEAGPYEQFF; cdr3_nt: TGTGCCAGCAGCTTAGAAGCAGGGCCCTACGAGCAGTTCTTC
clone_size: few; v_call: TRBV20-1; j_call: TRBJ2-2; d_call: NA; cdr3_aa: CSAYRVRLDTGELFF; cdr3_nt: TGCAGTGCATACAGGGTTCGGTTAGACACCGGGGAGCTGTTTTTT
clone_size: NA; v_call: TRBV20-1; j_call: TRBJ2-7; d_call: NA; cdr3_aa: CSAREPRGYEQYF; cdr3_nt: TGCAGTGCTAGAGAACCCAGGGGCTACGAGCAGTACTTC
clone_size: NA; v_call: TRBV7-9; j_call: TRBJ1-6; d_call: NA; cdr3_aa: CASGTGLSSYNSPLHF; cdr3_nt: TGTGCCAGCGGCACAGGGCTTAGCTCCTATAATTCACCCCTCCACTTT
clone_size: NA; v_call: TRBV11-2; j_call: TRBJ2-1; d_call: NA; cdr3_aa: CASSYRGSQFF; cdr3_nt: TGTGCCAGCAGCTACCGGGGTAGCCAGTTCTTC
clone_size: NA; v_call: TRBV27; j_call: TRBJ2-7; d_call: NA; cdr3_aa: CASSPGQWLDYEQYF; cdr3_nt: TGTGCCAGCAGTCCTGGACAGTGGTTGGACTACGAGCAGTACTTC
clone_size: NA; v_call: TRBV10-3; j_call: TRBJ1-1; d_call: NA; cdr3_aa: CAISGSNNQATEAFF; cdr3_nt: TGTGCCATCAGTGGAAGTAACAACCAGGCCACTGAAGCTTTCTTT
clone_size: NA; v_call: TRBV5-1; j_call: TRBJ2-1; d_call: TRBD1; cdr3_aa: CASSLDKGTAIYNEQFF; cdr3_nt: TGCGCCAGCAGCTTGGATAAAGGGACAGCTATCTACAATGAGCAGTTCTTC
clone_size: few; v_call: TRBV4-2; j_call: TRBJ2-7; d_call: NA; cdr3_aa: CASSQISASLREQYF; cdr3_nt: TGTGCCAGCAGTCAGATTTCAGCTTCCTTGCGCGAGCAGTACTTC
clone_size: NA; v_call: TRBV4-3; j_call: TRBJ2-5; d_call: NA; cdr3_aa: CASSQDLLRDQETQYF; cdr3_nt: TGCGCCAGCAGCCAAGATCTTCTCAGGGACCAAGAGACCCAGTACTTC
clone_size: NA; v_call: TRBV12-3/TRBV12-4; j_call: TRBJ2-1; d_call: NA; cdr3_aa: CASSSGLGRNEQFF; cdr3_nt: TGTGCCAGCAGTTCCGGCCTAGGTCGAAATGAGCAGTTCTTC
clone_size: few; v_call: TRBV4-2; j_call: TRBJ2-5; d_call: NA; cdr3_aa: CASSSTGDQETQYF; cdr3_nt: TGTGCCAGCAGCTCGACAGGAGACCAAGAGACCCAGTACTTC
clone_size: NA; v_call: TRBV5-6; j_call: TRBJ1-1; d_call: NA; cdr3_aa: CASRQQMNTEAFF; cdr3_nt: TGTGCCAGCCGCCAGCAGATGAACACTGAAGCTTTCTTT
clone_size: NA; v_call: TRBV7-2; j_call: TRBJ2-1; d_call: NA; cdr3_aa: CASSLNDLMDEQFF; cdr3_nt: TGTGCCAGCAGCTTAAACGACCTGATGGATGAGCAGTTCTTC
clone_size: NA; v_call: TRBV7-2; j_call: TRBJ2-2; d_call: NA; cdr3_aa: CASSSVATGTGELFF; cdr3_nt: TGTGCCAGCAGCTCCGTGGCAACCGGGACCGGGGAGCTGTTTTTT
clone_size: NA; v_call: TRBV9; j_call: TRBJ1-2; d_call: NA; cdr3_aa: CATGGPGYGYTF; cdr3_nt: TGTGCCACTGGGGGTCCGGGCTATGGCTACACCTTC
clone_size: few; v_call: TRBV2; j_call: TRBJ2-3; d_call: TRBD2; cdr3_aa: CASSEGLAGRDTQYF; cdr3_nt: TGTGCCAGCAGCGAAGGACTAGCGGGGAGAGATACGCAGTATTTT
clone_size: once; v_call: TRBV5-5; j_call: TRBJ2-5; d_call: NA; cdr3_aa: CASSLLYSEEETQYF; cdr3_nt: TGTGCCAGCAGCTTATTATACTCTGAGGAAGAGACCCAGTACTTC
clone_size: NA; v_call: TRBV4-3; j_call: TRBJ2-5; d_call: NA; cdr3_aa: CASSQDWVGPYNEQYF; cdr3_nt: TGCGCCAGCAGCCAAGATTGGGTAGGGCCCTACAATGAGCAGTACTTC
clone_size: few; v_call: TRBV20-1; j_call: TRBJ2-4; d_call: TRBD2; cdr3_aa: CSARDFATSDIQYF; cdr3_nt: TGCAGTGCTAGAGATTTCGCGACTAGCGACATTCAGTACTTC
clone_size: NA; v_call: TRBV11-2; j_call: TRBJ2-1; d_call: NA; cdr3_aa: CASSLTGLGGDYNEQFF; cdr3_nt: TGTGCCAGCAGCCTAACAGGGCTCGGGGGCGATTACAATGAGCAGTTCTTC
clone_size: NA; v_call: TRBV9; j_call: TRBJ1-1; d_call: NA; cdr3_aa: CASSVAGRFTEAFF; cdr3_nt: TGTGCCAGCAGCGTAGCAGGCAGGTTCACTGAAGCTTTCTTT
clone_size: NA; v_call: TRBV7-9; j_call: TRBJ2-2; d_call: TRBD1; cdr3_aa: CASSPRQGLGSSTGELFF; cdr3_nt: TGTGCCAGCAGCCCGAGACAGGGGCTTGGGTCAAGCACCGGGGAGCTGTTTTTT
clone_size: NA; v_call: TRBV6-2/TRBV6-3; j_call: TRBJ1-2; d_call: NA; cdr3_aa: CASSYSTFRGTSTF; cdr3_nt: TGTGCCAGCAGTTACTCGACGTTTAGGGGGACTTCCACCTTC
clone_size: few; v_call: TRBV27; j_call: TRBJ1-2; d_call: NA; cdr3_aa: CASSLSRAGEVADGYTF; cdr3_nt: TGTGCCAGCAGTTTGAGTAGAGCCGGCGAGGTTGCAGATGGCTACACCTTC
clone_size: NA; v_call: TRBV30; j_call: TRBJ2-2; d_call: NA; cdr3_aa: CACYGDASTGELFF; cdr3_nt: TGTGCCTGCTATGGGGACGCGAGTACCGGGGAGCTGTTTTTT
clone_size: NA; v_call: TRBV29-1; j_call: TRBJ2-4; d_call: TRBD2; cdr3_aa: CSVEDGAGRAYNEQYF; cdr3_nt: TGCAGCGTTGAAGACGGGGCAGGGAGGGCCTACAATGAGCAGTACTTC
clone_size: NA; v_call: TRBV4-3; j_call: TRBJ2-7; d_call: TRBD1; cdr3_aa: CASSPRQGNSYEQYF; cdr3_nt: TGCGCCAGCAGCCCTCGACAGGGGAACTCCTACGAGCAGTACTTC
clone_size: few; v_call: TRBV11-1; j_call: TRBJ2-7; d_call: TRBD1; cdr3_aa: CASSFRDSYEQYF; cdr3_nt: TGTGCCAGCAGTTTCCGGGACAGCTACGAGCAGTACTTC
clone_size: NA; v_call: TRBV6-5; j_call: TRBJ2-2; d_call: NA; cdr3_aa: CASSYSRTERTGELFF; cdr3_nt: TGTGCCAGCAGTTACTCCCGGACAGAGAGGACCGGGGAGCTGTTTTTT
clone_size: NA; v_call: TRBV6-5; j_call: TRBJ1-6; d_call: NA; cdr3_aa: CASSLIRASPLHF; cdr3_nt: TGTGCCAGCAGTTTAATCCGGGCCTCACCCCTCCACTTT
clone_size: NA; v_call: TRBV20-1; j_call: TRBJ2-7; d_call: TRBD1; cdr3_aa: CSARPWQGVTYEQYF; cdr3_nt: TGCAGTGCTAGGCCGTGGCAGGGGGTCACCTACGAGCAGTACTTC
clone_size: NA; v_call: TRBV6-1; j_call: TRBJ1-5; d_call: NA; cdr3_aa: CASREGGPYSNQPQHF; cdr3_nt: TGTGCCAGCAGAGAAGGGGGTCCTTATAGCAATCAGCCCCAGCATTTT